Below, one T cell receptor beta chain is given with its context. Antigen unknown. The authors reverse transcribed all of the isolated RNA, so sequencing captured expressed TCRB transcripts. The table came from immunoSEQ multiplex PCR; TCRdb's copy has only in-frame clones and leaves some out. The sample yields 40,000 to 45,000 clones, 66% seen once. The source of the sample is a study of beta chain features in type 1 diabetes. General study findings and limits: Moderate but significant shortening of TCRB CDR3s was recorded in all four CD4+ subsets from Type 1 diabetes patients.

One heparinised draw of blood, averaging around 120 mL, came from each donor. V lost 0 bases, J lost 1 base, and 7 bases lay in between. This CDR3 has 14 residues. The source of this sequence is a woman aged 18-30 years with type 1 diabetes. The V and J genes are TRBV5-3 and TRBJ2-5; TRBD2 is a possible D gene (5 bases). TRBV5-3 counts as an open reading frame of uncertain function. Source material: Tregs from blood. The DNA of the CDR3 is TGTGCCAGAAGCTTGGCTCGGGGCCAAGAGACCCAGTACTTC. Its protein product is CARSLARGQETQYF.